A selection of T cell receptor beta chains follows, all from one sample in a study of blood T cell repertoires in COVID-19. Sequencing was performed with immunoSEQ multiplex PCR; in TCRdb, only in-frame clones are kept and a portion is missing. The data hold about 270,000 clones, with roughly 86% observed a single time. Sample: PBMCs or T cells enriched from blood (not recorded which). These receptors were collected from a woman in her late teens or twenties who had recovered from COVID-19. Each CDR3 is given with its conserved first and last residue. A D gene is named only where the DNA matches it firmly. Expanded clones get a size class; other rows say once, few or many, or leave the size out.

TRBJ2-2 | . | TRBV10-1 | . | CASSDRDTGELFF | TGCGCCAGCAGTGACAGGGACACCGGGGAGCTGTTTTTT
TRBJ2-7 | . | TRBV7-2 | . | CASNEGFRYEQYF | TGTGCCAGCAACGAGGGTTTTCGCTACGAGCAGTACTTC
TRBJ1-1 | once | TRBV19 | TRBD1 | CASSSRDRGEAFF | TGTGCCAGTAGTAGCCGGGACAGGGGAGAAGCTTTCTTT
TRBJ1-3 | . | TRBV6-1 | . | CASSEELSGNTIYF | TGTGCCAGCAGTGAAGAGCTCTCTGGAAACACCATATATTTT
TRBJ1-4 | . | TRBV28 | TRBD1 | CASNRGRRNEKLFF | TGTGCCAGCAACAGGGGGCGTCGTAATGAAAAACTGTTTTTT
TRBJ2-5 | . | TRBV3-1/TRBV3-2 | . | CASSQGLRVDF | TGTGCCAGCAGCCAAGGTCTGAGGGTGGACTTC
TRBJ2-1 | . | TRBV19 | TRBD1 | CASRDLRQGPYNEQFF | TGTGCCAGTAGAGACCTACGACAGGGACCTTACAATGAGCAGTTCTTC
TRBJ1-6 | few | TRBV5-4 | . | CASSPRQNSPLHF | TGTGCCAGCAGCCCGCGACAAAATTCACCCCTCCACTTT
TRBJ2-7 | . | TRBV11-1 | . | CASTIGPAGEQYF | TGTGCCAGCACCATCGGACCGGCGGGGGAGCAGTACTTC
TRBJ1-3 | . | TRBV12-2 | . | CASRLARGDRVSGNTIYF | TGTGCAAGTCGCTTAGCGCGTGGGGACAGAGTCTCTGGAAACACCATATATTTT
TRBJ1-1 | once | TRBV7-8 | TRBD1 | CASSLVRTGVNTEAFF | TGTGCCAGCAGCTTAGTGCGGACAGGTGTGAACACTGAAGCTTTCTTT
TRBJ2-2 | . | TRBV7-9 | . | CASSLAPDTGELFF | TGTGCCAGCAGCTTAGCCCCCGACACCGGGGAGCTGTTTTTT
TRBJ1-2 | few | TRBV27 | . | CASSFGGSRDGYTF | TGTGCCAGCAGTTTTGGGGGCTCCCGGGATGGCTACACCTTC
TRBJ1-5 | . | TRBV6-5 | TRBD1 | CASRGTGNNQPQHF | TGTGCCAGCAGGGGGACAGGGAACAATCAGCCCCAGCATTTT
TRBJ2-7 | . | TRBV18 | TRBD2 | CASLGGGGSYEQYF | TGTGCCTCGCTGGGCGGGGGGGGATCCTACGAGCAGTACTTC
TRBJ1-1 | . | TRBV5-6 | . | CASSFEGAWNTEAFF | TGTGCCAGCAGCTTCGAAGGGGCCTGGAACACTGAAGCTTTCTTT
TRBJ2-1 | few | TRBV2 | . | CAIGGEQFF | TGTGCCATCGGGGGAGAGCAGTTCTTC
TRBJ1-2 | . | TRBV28 | . | CASRYSGANYGYTF | TGTGCCAGCAGATACAGCGGAGCTAACTATGGCTACACCTTC
TRBJ1-2 | . | TRBV5-6 | TRBD1 | CASSLLGQGANGYTF | TGTGCCAGCAGCTTGCTGGGACAGGGGGCGAATGGCTACACCTTC
TRBJ2-5 | . | TRBV28 | TRBD1 | CASSIRGRETQYF | TGTGCCAGCAGTATCAGGGGGCGAGAGACCCAGTACTTC
TRBJ2-4 | . | TRBV13 | TRBD2 | CASSLGASGGIAKNIQYF | TGTGCCAGCAGCTTAGGGGCTAGCGGGGGGATAGCCAAAAACATTCAGTACTTC
TRBJ2-2 | . | TRBV10-3 | . | CAISDSRDWEGTGELFF | TGTGCCATCAGTGATAGCCGGGACTGGGAAGGAACCGGGGAGCTGTTTTTT
TRBJ1-5 | once | TRBV4-1 | . | CASSQEGGSQPQHF | TGCGCCAGCAGCCAAGAAGGAGGGTCTCAGCCCCAGCATTTT
TRBJ2-1 | . | TRBV9 | TRBD2 | CASSVTSGYNEQFF | TGTGCCAGCAGCGTAACTAGCGGGTACAATGAGCAGTTCTTC
TRBJ2-2 | . | TRBV7-7 | . | CASSLALHGVDPGELFF | TGTGCCAGCAGCTTAGCGCTTCACGGGGTTGATCCCGGGGAGCTGTTTTTT
TRBJ2-3 | . | TRBV7-2 | TRBD1 | CASSPDRGYTDTQYF | TGTGCCAGCAGCCCGGACAGGGGGTACACAGATACGCAGTATTTT
TRBJ2-7 | . | TRBV11-2 | TRBD2 | CASSLGVSGRLYEQYF | TGTGCCAGCAGCTTAGGGGTTAGCGGGAGGCTCTACGAGCAGTACTTC
TRBJ1-5 | . | TRBV10-1 | TRBD1 | CASRVDRRRGNQPQHF | TGCGCCAGCAGGGTGGACAGGCGCCGTGGCAATCAGCCCCAGCATTTT
TRBJ1-1 | . | TRBV11-2 | . | CASSRGAWGTEAFF | TGTGCCAGCAGCCGGGGGGCATGGGGCACTGAAGCTTTCTTT
TRBJ2-5 | . | TRBV6-5 | . | CASNPGPSGETQYF | TGTGCCAGCAACCCGGGCCCCTCGGGGGAGACCCAGTACTTC
TRBJ2-1 | . | TRBV7-9 | TRBD2 | CASSAALSGSSVDEQFF | TGTGCCAGCAGCGCGGCGTTGAGCGGGAGCTCGGTCGATGAGCAGTTCTTC
TRBJ2-7 | . | TRBV19 | . | CASSPRTESFYEQYF | TGTGCCAGTAGTCCACGGACAGAATCATTCTACGAGCAGTACTTC
TRBJ2-7 | . | TRBV5-4 | TRBD2 | CASSLGGSGRAREQYF | TGTGCCAGCAGCTTGGGAGGTAGCGGGAGGGCCAGAGAGCAGTACTTC
TRBJ2-2 | . | TRBV3-1/TRBV3-2 | . | CASSQVQNTGELFF | TGTGCCAGCAGCCAAGTTCAGAACACCGGGGAGCTGTTTTTT
TRBJ2-1 | . | TRBV27 | TRBD2 | CASSFGLAGVNEQFF | TGTGCCAGCAGTTTTGGTCTAGCGGGAGTCAATGAGCAGTTCTTC
TRBJ2-5 | . | TRBV3-1/TRBV3-2 | TRBD1 | CASQDRGAKETQYF | TGTGCCAGCCAGGACAGGGGGGCTAAAGAGACCCAGTACTTC
TRBJ2-1 | . | TRBV2 | . | CASKTGPGVRDNEQFF | TGTGCCAGCAAAACCGGGCCGGGAGTGAGAGACAATGAGCAGTTCTTC
TRBJ2-5 | . | TRBV3-1/TRBV3-2 | TRBD2 | CASTIIAGGQETQYF | TGTGCCAGCACCATCATAGCGGGGGGCCAAGAGACCCAGTACTTC
TRBJ2-1 | . | TRBV23-1 | TRBD2 | CASYGLAGTDEQFF | TGCGCCAGCTATGGACTAGCGGGCACGGATGAGCAGTTCTTC
TRBJ2-3 | . | TRBV10-3 | . | CAIRERGDADTQYF | TGTGCCATCAGAGAACGAGGAGACGCAGATACGCAGTATTTT
TRBJ2-1 | . | TRBV6-2/TRBV6-3 | TRBD1 | CASSYRGQGNEQFF | TGTGCCAGCAGTTACCGCGGACAGGGAAATGAGCAGTTCTTC
TRBJ2-5 | once | TRBV5-1 | TRBD2 | CASSLRASGIQETQYF | TGCGCCAGCAGCTTGCGCGCTAGCGGGATACAAGAGACCCAGTACTTC
TRBJ2-3 | . | TRBV5-4 | . | CASSSYRDLGMDTQYF | TGTGCCAGCAGCTCTTACCGGGATCTAGGGATGGATACGCAGTATTTT
TRBJ2-1 | . | TRBV7-8 | TRBD2 | CASSPLAGEWNEQFF | TGTGCCAGCAGCCCTCTAGCGGGAGAGTGGAATGAGCAGTTCTTC
TRBJ1-1 | . | TRBV5-6 | . | CASSFVSGGMNTEAFF | TGTGCCAGCAGCTTTGTGTCAGGAGGCATGAACACTGAAGCTTTCTTT
TRBJ1-1 | . | TRBV19 | . | CASSTEARANTEAFF | TGTGCCAGTAGTACCGAAGCCCGAGCTAACACTGAAGCTTTCTTT
TRBJ2-3 | once | TRBV19 | . | CASKTNSPDTQYF | TGTGCCAGTAAGACAAATTCTCCAGATACGCAGTATTTT
TRBJ2-2 | . | TRBV10-3 | TRBD1 | CAIGQGSGTGELFF | TGTGCCATCGGACAGGGATCGGGGACCGGGGAGCTGTTTTTT
TRBJ2-5 | . | TRBV5-6 | . | CASRSGVRVGETQYF | TGTGCCAGCAGATCGGGAGTCCGGGTAGGGGAGACCCAGTACTTC
TRBJ1-3 | . | TRBV9 | . | CASSVLEGVGGNTIYF | TGTGCCAGCAGCGTTTTAGAGGGTGTGGGCGGAAACACCATATATTTT
TRBJ1-1 | . | TRBV4-1 | . | CASSQEGGFAEAFF | TGCGCCAGCAGCCAAGAAGGGGGATTTGCTGAAGCTTTCTTT
TRBJ1-2 | few | TRBV28 | TRBD1 | CASITMGQGNGYTF | TGTGCCAGCATCACAATGGGACAGGGAAATGGCTACACCTTC
TRBJ1-2 | . | TRBV6-2/TRBV6-3 | TRBD1 | CASRLHWTGATLLYGYTF | TGTGCCAGCCGCCTTCATTGGACAGGGGCCACGTTACTTTATGGCTACACCTTC
TRBJ2-1 | . | TRBV5-4 | TRBD2 | CASSSGLAVYNEQFF | TGTGCCAGCAGCTCTGGACTAGCGGTATACAATGAGCAGTTCTTC